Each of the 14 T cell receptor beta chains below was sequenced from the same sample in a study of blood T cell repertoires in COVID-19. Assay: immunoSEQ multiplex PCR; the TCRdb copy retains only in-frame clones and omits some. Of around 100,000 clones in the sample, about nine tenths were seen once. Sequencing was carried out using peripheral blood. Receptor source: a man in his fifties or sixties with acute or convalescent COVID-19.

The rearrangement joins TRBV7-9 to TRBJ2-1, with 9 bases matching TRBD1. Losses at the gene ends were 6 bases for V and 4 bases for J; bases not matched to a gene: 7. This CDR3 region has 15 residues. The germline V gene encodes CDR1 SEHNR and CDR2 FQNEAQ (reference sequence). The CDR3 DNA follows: TGTGCCAGCAGGGAAGGGACAGGGAAATACAATGAGCAGTTCTTC. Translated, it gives CASREGTGKYNEQFF.

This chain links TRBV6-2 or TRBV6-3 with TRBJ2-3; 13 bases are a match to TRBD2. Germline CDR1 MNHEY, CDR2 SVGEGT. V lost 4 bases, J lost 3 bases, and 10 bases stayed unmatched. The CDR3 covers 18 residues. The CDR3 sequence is CASSSYGLAGVGTDTQYF. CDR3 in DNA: TGTGCCAGCAGTTCCTATGGACTAGCGGGAGTAGGGACAGATACGCAGTATTTT.

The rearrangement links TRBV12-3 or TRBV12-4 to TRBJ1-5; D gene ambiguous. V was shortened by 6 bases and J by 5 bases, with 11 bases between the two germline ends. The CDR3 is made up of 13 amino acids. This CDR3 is CASSSRGYQPQHF. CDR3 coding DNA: TGTGCCAGCAGCTCCCGAGGGTATCAGCCCCAGCATTTT.

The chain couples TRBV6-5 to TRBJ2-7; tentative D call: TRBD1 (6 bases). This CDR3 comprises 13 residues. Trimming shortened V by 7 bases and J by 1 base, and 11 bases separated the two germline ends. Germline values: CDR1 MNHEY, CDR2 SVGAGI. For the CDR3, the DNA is TGTGCCAGCACTCGGGACATTTCCTACGAGCAGTACTTC. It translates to CASTRDISYEQYF.

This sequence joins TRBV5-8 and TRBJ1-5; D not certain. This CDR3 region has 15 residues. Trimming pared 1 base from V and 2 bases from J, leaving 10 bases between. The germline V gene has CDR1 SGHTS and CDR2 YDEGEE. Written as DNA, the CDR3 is TGTGCCAGCAGCTTGTCGGGAGTTCGCAATCAGCCCCAGCATTTT. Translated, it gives CASSLSGVRNQPQHF.

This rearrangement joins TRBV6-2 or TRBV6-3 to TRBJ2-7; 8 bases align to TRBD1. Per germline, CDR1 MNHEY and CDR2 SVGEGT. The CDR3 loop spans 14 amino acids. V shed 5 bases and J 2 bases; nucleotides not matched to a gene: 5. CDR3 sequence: CASSDRTGTYEQYF. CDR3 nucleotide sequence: TGTGCCAGCAGTGACAGGACAGGGACCTACGAGCAGTACTTC.

CDR3 bases: TGTGCCAGCAGCTTACCCGGGAGATCTCAGGGTACGCAGTATTTT. Amino acids: CASSLPGRSQGTQYF. The rearrangement links TRBV5-6 to TRBJ2-3; a weak D match, TRBD2 (6 bases). V lost 2 bases and J lost 8, with 18 bases in between. The CDR3 sequence is 15 residues long. The germline gives CDR1 SGHDT, CDR2 YYEEEE. Variable domain in full (rest from reference TRBV5-6 and TRBJ2-3): DAGVTQSPTHLIKTRGQQVTLRCSPKSGHDTVSWYQQALGQGPQFIFQYYEEEERQRGNFPDRFSGHQFPNYSSELNVNALLLGDSALYLCASSLPGRSQGTQYFGPGTRLTVL.

The CDR3 DNA is TGTGCCAGCAGCCCTAGGGGGGACAGTAGAGCTTCACCCCTCCACTTT. It specifies CASSPRGDSRASPLHF. This chain links TRBV5-6 with TRBJ1-6, with TRBD1 matching 7 bases. CDR3 length equals 16 residues. Looked up from germline, CDR1 is SGHDT and CDR2 is YYEEEE. V lost 4 bases and J lost 9; bases outside the gene matches: 13.

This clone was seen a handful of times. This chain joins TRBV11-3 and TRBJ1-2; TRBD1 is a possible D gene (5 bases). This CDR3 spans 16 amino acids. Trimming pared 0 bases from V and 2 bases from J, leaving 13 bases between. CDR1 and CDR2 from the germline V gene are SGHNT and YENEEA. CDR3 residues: CASSLEGRGGNYGYTF. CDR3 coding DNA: TGTGCCAGCAGCTTAGAGGGACGCGGGGGAAACTATGGCTACACCTTC.

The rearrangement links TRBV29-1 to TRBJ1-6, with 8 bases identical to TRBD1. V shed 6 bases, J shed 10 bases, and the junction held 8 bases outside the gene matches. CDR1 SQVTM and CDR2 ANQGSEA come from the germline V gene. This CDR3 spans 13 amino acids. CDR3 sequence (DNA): TGCAGCGTGAGACAGGGGATTAGGTCACCCCTCCACTTT. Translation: CSVRQGIRSPLHF.

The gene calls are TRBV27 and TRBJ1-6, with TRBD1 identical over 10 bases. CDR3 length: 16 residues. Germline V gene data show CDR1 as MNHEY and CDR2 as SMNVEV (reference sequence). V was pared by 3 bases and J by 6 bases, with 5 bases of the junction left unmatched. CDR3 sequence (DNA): TGTGCCAGCAGTTTCCTTGGGACAGGGGTTAATTCACCCCTCCACTTT. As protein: CASSFLGTGVNSPLHF.

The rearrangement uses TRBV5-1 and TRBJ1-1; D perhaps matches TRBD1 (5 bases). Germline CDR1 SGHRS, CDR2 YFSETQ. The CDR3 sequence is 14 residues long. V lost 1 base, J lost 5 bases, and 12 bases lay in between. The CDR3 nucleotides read TGCGCCAGCAGCTTGTGGGAAAAGGGGACTGAAGCTTTCTTT. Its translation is CASSLWEKGTEAFF.

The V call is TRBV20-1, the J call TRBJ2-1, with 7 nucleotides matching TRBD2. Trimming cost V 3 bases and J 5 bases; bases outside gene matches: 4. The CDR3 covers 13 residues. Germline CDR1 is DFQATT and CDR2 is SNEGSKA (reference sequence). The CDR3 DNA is TGCAGTGCTAGTGGACTAGGGGACAATGAGCAGTTCTTC. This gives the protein CSASGLGDNEQFF.

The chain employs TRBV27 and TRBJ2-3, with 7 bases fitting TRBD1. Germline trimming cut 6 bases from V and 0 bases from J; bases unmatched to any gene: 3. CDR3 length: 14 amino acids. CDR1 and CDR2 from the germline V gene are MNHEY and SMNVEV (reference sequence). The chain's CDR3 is CASSSTGSTDTQYF. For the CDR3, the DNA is TGTGCCAGCAGCTCGACAGGGAGCACAGATACGCAGTATTTT.